This T cell receptor (beta chain) was sequenced for a study of patients and donors after allogeneic stem cell transplantation. This clonotype has a count of ten or more. TCRdb analysed the RT-PCR reads with MiXCR anew, one entry per CDR3 protein. Counted here are 28,000 or so distinct CDR3 sequences, 6.5% to 7% occurring once; the ten biggest clones make up approximately 35%. The CDR3 runs 12 residues. The germline gives CDR1 DFQATT, CDR2 SNEGSKA (reference sequence). The specimen sequenced was blood, either unsorted or a sorted T cell fraction (not recorded which). V gene TRBV20-1 combines with J gene TRBJ1-1; a possible D gene is TRBD1 (6 bases). The TCR comes from a human donor who was either an allogeneic HSCT recipient or a stem cell or donor lymphocyte infusion donor (not recorded which). It is not recorded whose cells these are; they may come from a transplant donor. CDR3 sequence reads: CRGGHLNTEAFF. CDR3 bases: TGCAGGGGGGGACACTTGAACACTGAAGCTTTCTTT.